This T cell receptor beta chain was recovered during a study of siplizumab effects on memory and regulatory T cells. About 100,000 TCR templates underwent assay in every sample. Repertoires were generated with immunoSEQ multiplex PCR, while TCRdb's copy carries only in-frame clones and drops some. In the table there are around 100,000 clones, around 90% of which are singletons. CDR3 size: 12 residues. The ends were cut back, 9 bases at V and 2 bases at J, with 9 bases in the middle. Looked up from germline, CDR1 is MNHNY and CDR2 is SVGAGI (reference sequence). This chain joins TRBV6-6 and TRBJ2-3; D ambiguous. Sequencing was carried out using CD4+ T cells sorted from blood. The origin of this receptor is a human donor in good health. The CDR3 reads CASRYDTDTQYF. CDR3 DNA: TGTGCCAGTAGATATGACACAGATACGCAGTATTTT.